The present T cell receptor (beta chain) was sequenced within a study of blood T cell repertoires in COVID-19 (dated by TCRdb to the early 2020s). In the study overall: The collaborator samples originated in the United States, Italy and Spain and spanned the acute and convalescent phases of COVID-19. The dataset comprised deeply sampled blood TCRbeta repertoires from subjects exposed to, actively infected with, or recovered from COVID-19. Where available, HLA class I and class II types were taken from metadata supplied by the sample provider and were not determined by assay-based typing. The samples were drawn from the first 160 participants of the ongoing ImmuneRACE study and from 950 to 1,500 subjects provided by 6 global collaborators. The sample metadata nearly always contained a de-identified subject ID, COVID-19 status, age in years and sex. The repertoires were made available in a free public database intended to serve as a resource for research on the immune response to SARS-CoV-2. The prospective study material was composed of cDNA or gDNA derived from T cells, B-cell-depleted T cells, or PBMCs. General study outcomes and caveats: How much clinical and demographic metadata was included differed by source and by participant, and the metadata was provided uncurated.

From the cysteine up to the phenylalanine, the CDR3 has a length of 14 residues. This entry keeps only the CDR3 DNA: 42 bases, framed from base 1. The germline V gene sets CDR1 to KGHDR and CDR2 to SFDVKD. Between the V and J ends, shortened by 10 bases and 4 bases respectively, the junction contains 17 bases. TCRbeta CDR3 regions were amplified from genomic DNA by means of the immunoSEQ Assay, a bias-controlled multiplex PCR. The original pipeline was this. The number of nucleated cells in each sample was estimated by amplification of reference gene primers within the assay. To quantify the absolute abundance of each unique TCRbeta CDR3 rearrangement, sequence reads were collapsed and filtered. For each sample, productive Simpson clonality was calculated by taking the square root of Simpson's diversity index across productive rearrangements. TCRdb obtained this table from immuneACCESS and retained in-frame rearrangements with V and J assigned. These tables miss some clones; where compared with another copy, unresolved V genes account for less than half of the shortfall, and the remainder is unexplained. V and J calls and clone size are copied from that table; D and trimming were computed from the DNA. For this sample there are about 150,000 clones; roughly 83% appear just once. Roughly 4.9% of the sample goes to the ten largest clones.

As for this clone: Its antigen has not been determined. There are no base qualities to consult, and no much larger clone falls within one base.

Participants in the prospective study were enrolled through a virtual design, were aged roughly 18 to 100 years, and lived in 20 to 30 United States geographic areas. In the prospective study, cohorts were assigned on the basis of participant-reported clinical history obtained from a screening survey and a study questionnaire. Exposed participants were defined as having been in contact with someone with a PCR-confirmed or clinician-diagnosed COVID-19 case within 2 weeks of study entry. Mobile phlebotomists in the prospective study collected whole blood, serum and a nasopharyngeal or oropharyngeal swab from every participant. Participants in the prospective study had the option to provide additional blood draws and questionnaires over an approximately 2-month period. Prospective study blood samples were shipped either frozen or at room temperature before DNA extraction.

The receptor was isolated from a man between 70 and 80 years old who had been exposed to COVID-19. In this chain, TRBV24-1 is recombined with TRBJ2-3, and possibly TRBD1, on 6 matching bases. Source material: PBMCs or T cells enriched from blood (not recorded which). The CDR3 reads CATRQGLLADTQYF. The sequence in DNA is TGTGCCACTAGGCAGGGGCTCCTCGCAGATACGCAGTATTTT.